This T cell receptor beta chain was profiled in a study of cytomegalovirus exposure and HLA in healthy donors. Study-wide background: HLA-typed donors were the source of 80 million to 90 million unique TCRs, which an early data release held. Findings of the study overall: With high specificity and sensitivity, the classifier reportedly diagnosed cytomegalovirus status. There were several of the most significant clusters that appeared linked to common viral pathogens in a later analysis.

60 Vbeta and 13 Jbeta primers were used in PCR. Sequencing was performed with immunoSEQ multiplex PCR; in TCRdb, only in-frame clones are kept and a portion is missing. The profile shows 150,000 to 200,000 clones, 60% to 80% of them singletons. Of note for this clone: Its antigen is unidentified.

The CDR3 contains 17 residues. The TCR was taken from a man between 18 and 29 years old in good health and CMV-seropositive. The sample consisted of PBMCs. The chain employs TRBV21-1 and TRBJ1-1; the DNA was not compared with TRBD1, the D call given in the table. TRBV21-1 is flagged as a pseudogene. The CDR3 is CASSKLDSVGPNTEAFF. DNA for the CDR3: TGTGCCAGCAGCAAATTGGATAGTGTGGGGCCTAACACTGAAGCTTTCTTT.